One sample yielded the 14 T cell receptor beta chains listed below, sequenced in a study of Ad26.COV2.S vaccination and SARS-CoV-2 variants. The assay was immunoSEQ multiplex PCR, and TCRdb's table has in-frame clones only and misses some. The top ten clones hold 2.1% of a sample with some 340,000 clones, approximately 86% of them seen once. Sample treatment: around 19 received Ad26.COV2.S at low or high dose, single or two shots; about 5 received placebo; per-sample allocation not given. All samples were drawn on day 63, counting from the first vaccine or placebo injection. Sequencing was performed on peripheral blood, taken in a trial of Ad26.COV2.S vaccine versus placebo. The receptors originated from a person aged 18 to 65 who received the Ad26.COV2.S COVID-19 vaccine or a placebo.

The gene calls are TRBV5-1 and TRBJ2-7; tentative D call: TRBD1 (5 bases). The ends were cut back, 5 bases at V and 6 bases at J, with 9 bases in the middle. The CDR3 runs 11 residues. Germline values: CDR1 SGHRS, CDR2 YFSETQ. This CDR3 is CASRSGSEQYF. The CDR3 DNA is TGCGCCAGCAGATCAGGGTCCGAGCAGTACTTC.

The genes are TRBV5-1 and TRBJ1-1; 7 bases agree with TRBD1. This CDR3 spans 13 amino acids. The germline CDR1 and CDR2 sequences are SGHRS and YFSETQ. V was clipped by 5 bases and J by 8 bases; unmatched bases: 9. CDR3 region: CASSESRGPEAFF. The CDR3 nucleotides are TGCGCCAGCAGTGAGTCGAGGGGGCCGGAAGCTTTCTTT.

The J gene is TRBJ2-5, the V gene TRBV5-1; D call uncertain. Trimming took 2 bases from V and 1 from J, leaving 3 bases between them. CDR1 and CDR2 from the germline V gene are SGHRS and YFSETQ. This CDR3 comprises 12 residues. The CDR3 loop reads CASSFTQETQYF. The CDR3 DNA sequence: TGCGCCAGCAGCTTCACCCAAGAGACCCAGTACTTC. Together with reference TRBV5-1 and TRBJ2-5, the CDR3 gives the full variable domain: KAGVTQTPRYLIKTRGQQVTLSCSPISGHRSVSWYQQTPGQGLQFLFEYFSETQRNKGNFPGRFSGRQFSNSRSEMNVSTLELGDSALYLCASSFTQETQYFGPGTRLLVL.

This sequence joins TRBV28 and TRBJ1-2; a weak D match, TRBD1 (5 bases). Trimming cost V 4 bases and J 5 bases, with 11 bases left between them. The CDR3 is 13 residues long. Germline values: CDR1 MDHEN, CDR2 SYDVKM. The CDR3 protein is CASSSGPVYGYTF. CDR3 DNA: TGTGCCAGCAGTTCGGGACCGGTGTATGGCTACACCTTC.

The rearrangement links TRBV5-6 to TRBJ1-6; 7 bases match TRBD1. CDR1 and CDR2 from the germline V gene are SGHDT and YYEEEE. This CDR3 has 14 residues. V dropped 4 bases and J dropped 6; count of bases not matched to a gene: 4. CDR3 bases: TGTGCCAGCAGCCAGGGACAGCGTAATTCACCCCTCCACTTT. Its protein product is CASSQGQRNSPLHF.

J is TRBJ2-7 and V is TRBV3-1 (or the pseudogene TRBV3-2); D call uncertain. Germline CDR1 and CDR2: LGHDT and YNNKEL (reference sequence). With 0 bases removed from V and 1 base from J, the gap between germline ends came to 4 bases. The CDR3 spans 13 residues. CDR3 DNA: TGTGCCAGCAGCCAAGAACAGTCCTACGAGCAGTACTTC. Translation: CASSQEQSYEQYF.

This rearrangement joins TRBV3-1 (or the pseudogene TRBV3-2) to TRBJ1-4, with 8 bases lining up with TRBD1. V lost 5 bases to trimming and J lost 8 bases; unmatched junction nucleotides: 4. The CDR3 covers 13 residues. Germline V gene sequence: CDR1 LGHDT, CDR2 YNNKEL (reference sequence). The CDR3 nucleotides are TGTGCCAGCAGCAAATACAGGGGGGAAAAACTGTTTTTT. It encodes CASSKYRGEKLFF.

The count of this clone is one. V usage is TRBV7-3 and J usage is TRBJ1-2; unclear D gene. The CDR3 is 13 residues long. With 2 bases removed from V and 2 bases from J, the gap between germline ends came to 6 bases. Germline CDR1 reads SGHTA; CDR2 reads FQGTGA. DNA of the CDR3: TGTGCCAGCAGCTTAGGGCAGAACTATGGCTACACCTTC. This sequence encodes CASSLGQNYGYTF. The full variable domain, completed using reference TRBV7-3 and TRBJ1-2, is GAGVSQTPSNKVTEKGKYVELRCDPISGHTALYWYRQSLGQGPEFLIYFQGTGAADDSGLPNDRFFAVRPEGSVSTLKIQRTERGDSAVYLCASSLGQNYGYTFGSGTRLTVV.

This clone was counted only a few times. This chain joins TRBV3-1 (or the pseudogene TRBV3-2) and TRBJ2-2, with no clear D. The CDR3 spans 13 residues. Germline V lookup: CDR1 LGHDT, CDR2 YNNKEL (reference sequence). V was cut by 3 bases and J by 4 bases, with 6 bases left in between. The CDR3 nucleotides read TGTGCCAGCAGCCAGGGGATCACCGGGGAGCTGTTTTTT. Its protein product is CASSQGITGELFF.

The chain employs TRBV27 and TRBJ1-6; D is perhaps TRBD1 (5 bases). With 4 bases removed from V and 2 bases from J, the gap between germline ends came to 9 bases. CDR1 and CDR2 (germline): MNHEY, SMNVEV (reference sequence). The CDR3 has 15 residues. The DNA for the CDR3 is TGTGCCAGCAGTTCCGACAGTACCTATAATTCACCCCTCCACTTT. Translation: CASSSDSTYNSPLHF.

The chain carries TRBV7-3 and TRBJ2-2, with 7 bases identical to TRBD1. There are 19 residues in the CDR3. The V and J ends lost 5 bases and 4 bases, in that order; junction bases with no gene match: 19. The germline V gene encodes CDR1 SGHTA and CDR2 FQGTGA. The CDR3 region is CASSHRQGRGSSGTGELFF. The CDR3 DNA reads as TGTGCCAGCAGCCACAGACAGGGAAGAGGTAGCAGTGGCACCGGGGAGCTGTTTTTT.

The chain has TRBV2 and TRBJ2-1, with D perhaps assigned TRBD1 or TRBD2 (5 bases each). The V and J ends lost 5 bases and 10 bases respectively, with 18 bases between them. The CDR3 runs to 14 residues. The germline V gene has CDR1 SNHLY and CDR2 FYNNEI. In nucleotides, the CDR3 is TGTGCCAGCAGTCGGGACGACCTGTCAAAGGAGCAGTTCTTC. Its translation is CASSRDDLSKEQFF.

The genes are TRBV6-5 and TRBJ2-7; perhaps TRBD2 as D (6 bases). The germline V and J ends were trimmed by 5 bases and 2 bases, with 16 bases remaining between them. The CDR3 runs to 15 residues. Germline loops: CDR1 MNHEY, CDR2 SVGAGI. CDR3 region: CASSNPGTFAYEQYF. The DNA for the CDR3 is TGTGCCAGCAGTAACCCCGGGACTTTTGCCTACGAGCAGTACTTC.

The chain uses TRBV10-3 and TRBJ1-1; no reliable D call. The germline V gene encodes CDR1 ENHRY and CDR2 SYGVKD. Trimming left V 8 bases short and J 4 bases short, with 14 bases between. This CDR3 is 13 amino acids long. This CDR3 is CAILIVRITEAFF. CDR3 nucleotide sequence: TGTGCCATCCTCATCGTAAGGATCACTGAAGCTTTCTTT.